This T cell receptor (beta chain) was recovered during a study of blood T cell repertoires in COVID-19. Overall study context: T cells, B-cell-depleted T cells, or PBMCs supplied cDNA or gDNA.

V shed 2 bases, J shed 2 bases, and the junction held 15 bases outside the gene matches. The CDR3 spans 19 residues. Germline V lookup: CDR1 SGHAT, CDR2 FQNNGV. Authors' analysis steps: Amplification of reference gene primers was used by the study to estimate nucleated cell counts. Only in-frame clones appear in the TCRdb table, and some are missing; sequencing was by immunoSEQ multiplex PCR. V, J and clone size reflect that table, while D and trimming were determined from the DNA. The table has 450,000 to 600,000 clones, 87% seen once. This receptor was taken from a woman between 18 and 30 years old who had recovered from COVID-19. The sequencing sample was made of PBMCs or T cells enriched from blood (not recorded which). The chain is built from TRBV11-2 and TRBJ2-3; 8 nucleotides agree with TRBD2. For the CDR3, the DNA is TGTGCCAGCAGCTTACTCTTGAAGGGAAGCGGGGGAACCACAGATACGCAGTATTTT. This sequence encodes CASSLLLKGSGGTTDTQYF.